This paragraph reports one T cell receptor (beta chain). The antigen is undetermined. The sample providers were healthy Caucasian people from Russia, aged about 6 to 95. Trimming took 4 bases from V and 1 from J, leaving 15 bases between them. The CDR3 runs 17 residues. Germline loops: CDR1 SGHDT, CDR2 YYEEEE. This record belongs to a study of blood T cells in healthy people across ages. Study results and caveats: Naive T cell percentage and TCR beta diversity correlated strongly.

Next came a second PCR, run for about 7 to 12 cycles, which used a sample-barcoded 5' primer along with a J-beta primer mix. A single record per CDR3 protein comes from TCRdb applying MiXCR to the 5' RACE reads. The sample yields 980,000 or so distinct CDR3 sequences, 48% seen once. Sequenced material: blood. The TCR sequence derives from a man aged 25 to 40 in good health. The J gene is TRBJ2-6, the V gene TRBV5-6; D is perhaps TRBD1 (6 bases). The CDR3 here is CASSDTGPPSGANVLTF. Written as DNA, the CDR3 is TGTGCCAGCAGCGATACAGGGCCCCCGTCTGGGGCCAACGTCCTGACTTTC.